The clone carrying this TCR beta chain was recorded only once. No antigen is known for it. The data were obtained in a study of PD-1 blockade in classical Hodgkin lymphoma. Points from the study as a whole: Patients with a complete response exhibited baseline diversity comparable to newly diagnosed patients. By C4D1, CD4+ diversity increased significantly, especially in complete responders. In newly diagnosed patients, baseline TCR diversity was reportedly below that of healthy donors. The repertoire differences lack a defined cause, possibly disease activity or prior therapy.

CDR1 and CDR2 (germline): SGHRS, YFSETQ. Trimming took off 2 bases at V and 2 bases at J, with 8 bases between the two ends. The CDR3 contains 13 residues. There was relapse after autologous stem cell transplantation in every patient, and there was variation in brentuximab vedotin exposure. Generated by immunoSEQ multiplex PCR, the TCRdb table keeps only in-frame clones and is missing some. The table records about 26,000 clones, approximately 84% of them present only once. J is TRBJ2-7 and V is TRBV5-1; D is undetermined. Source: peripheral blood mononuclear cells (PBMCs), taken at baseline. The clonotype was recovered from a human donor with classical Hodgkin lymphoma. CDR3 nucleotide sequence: TGCGCCAGCAGCTTCTCGGAGACCTACGAGCAGTACTTC. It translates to CASSFSETYEQYF.